This T cell receptor beta chain is drawn from a study of sequential checkpoint blockade in melanoma. Treatment here: randomized to nivolumab then ipilimumab (arm A) or the reverse (arm B). Some clones are missing from TCRdb's copy, which holds only in-frame ones; the method was immunoSEQ multiplex PCR. The repertoire has around 13,000 clones, roughly 70% of them found once; the top ten carry just over 25%. The ends were cut back, 6 bases at V and 0 bases at J, with 15 bases in the middle. Germline lookup yields CDR1 MNHEY and CDR2 SVGAGI. This CDR3 contains 15 residues. The clonotype was recovered from a human donor with melanoma. The chain links TRBV6-5 to TRBJ2-7; possible D gene TRBD2, 5 bases. The source was CD8+ T cells sorted from blood (inferred from file names), collected from a patient given nivolumab and ipilimumab in sequence. In DNA, the CDR3 is TGTGCCAGCAGCCAGCAGGAGGAGGCCTCCTACGAGCAGTACTTC. Translated: CASSQQEEASYEQYF.